This entry lists 16 T cell receptor beta chains sequenced from one sample in a study of blood T cell repertoires in COVID-19 (dated by TCRdb to 2019 to 2021). Library preparation was by the immunoSEQ multiplex PCR assay. Entries here come from immuneACCESS through TCRdb and include only in-frame sequences with V and J called. Some clones fail to appear in such tables; in the studies checked, an unresolved V gene covers under half of the shortfall, and the cause of the remainder is unknown. This sample comprises 100,000 to 150,000 clones, approximately 90% of them detected only once. 7.5% to 8% of the sample belongs to the ten largest clones. The sequencing sample was made of peripheral blood. The receptors here all came from a man aged 45-65 years with acute or convalescent COVID-19.

The rearrangement joins TRBV18 to TRBJ1-3; D remains ambiguous. Trimming took off 3 bases at V and 0 bases at J, with 12 bases between the two ends. There are 16 residues in the CDR3. Germline CDR1 and CDR2: KGHSH and LQKENI. This CDR3 is CASSPAAGASGNTIYF. The CDR3, as DNA: TGTGCCAGCTCACCCGCGGCCGGAGCCTCTGGAAACACCATATATTTT.

The chain combines TRBV16 with TRBJ2-5; weak D call: TRBD2 (5 bases). This CDR3 is 14 amino acids long. The V gene's germline CDR1 is KGHSY and CDR2 FQNENV. Trimming removed 2 bases from V and 7 bases from J, with 14 bases in between. CDR3 sequence (DNA): TGTGCCAGCAGCCAAGGCCTGACCGCGGGGACCCAGTACTTC. It translates to CASSQGLTAGTQYF.

The chain's CDR3 is CASSQTGANQPQHF. CDR3 in DNA: TGTGCCAGCAGCCAAACAGGGGCAAATCAGCCCCAGCATTTT. V gene TRBV4-2 combines with J gene TRBJ1-5; 7 bases match TRBD1. This CDR3 is built from 14 residues. The germline V gene has CDR1 LGHNA and CDR2 YNFKEQ. J gave up 4 bases and V 2 bases, and 2 bases lay outside the gene matches.

In its sample, this clone was seen a few times. The rearrangement joins TRBV3-1 (or the pseudogene TRBV3-2) to TRBJ1-2; D is uncertain. V lost 4 bases and J 5 bases, leaving 17 bases between the germline ends. CDR1 is LGHDT, CDR2 YNNKEL, per germline (reference sequence). This CDR3 comprises 15 residues. For the CDR3, the DNA is TGTGCCAGCAGCCCCCTGGAGGGAGGGAAATATGGCTACACCTTC. It yields the protein CASSPLEGGKYGYTF.

The rearrangement joins TRBV15 to TRBJ2-7; possible D gene TRBD2, 6 bases. Between the trimmed V and J ends, which lost 0 bases and 4 bases, there was a span of 10 bases. The CDR3 runs 14 residues. Per germline, CDR1 LNHNV and CDR2 YYDKDF (reference sequence). CDR3 DNA sequence: TGTGCCACCAGCAGAGAGGGGGGAGGATACGAGCAGTACTTC. Protein: CATSREGGGYEQYF.

This clone was observed a few times. The rearrangement uses TRBV14 and TRBJ2-7; 7 bases are a match to TRBD1. The CDR3 extends over 15 amino acids. The V segment lost 5 bases and the J segment 0 bases; nucleotides outside the gene matches: 7. Germline V CDR1 and CDR2: SGHDN, FVKESK. The CDR3 nucleotides are TGTGCCAGCAGCTCCCGACAGGGAAGCTCCTACGAGCAGTACTTC. Amino acids: CASSSRQGSSYEQYF. Full variable domain (outside the CDR3, taken from reference TRBV14 and TRBJ2-7): EAGVTQFPSHSVIEKGQTVTLRCDPISGHDNLYWYRRVMGKEIKFLLHFVKESKQDESGMPNNRFLAERTGGTYSTLKVQPAELEDSGVYFCASSSRQGSSYEQYFGPGTRLTVT.

This chain links TRBV27 with TRBJ2-2, with a possible D match to TRBD2 (7 bases). V was pared by 4 bases and J by 7 bases, with 16 bases between. The CDR3 sequence is 15 residues long. Germline loops: CDR1 MNHEY, CDR2 SMNVEV (reference sequence). CDR3 sequence reads: CASSSNGGAGGELFF. CDR3 bases: TGTGCCAGCAGTTCCAATGGGGGGGCTGGCGGGGAGCTGTTTTTT.

This clone was seen only once. The CDR3 protein is CASSIGQDSTNEKLFF. The DNA for the CDR3 is TGTGCCAGTAGTATTGGTCAGGACTCAACTAATGAAAAACTGTTTTTT. This chain links TRBV19 with TRBJ1-4; no definite D call. Germline V gene lookup returns CDR1 LNHDA and CDR2 SQIVND (reference sequence). Deletions cut 3 bases from V and 0 bases from J, with 11 bases between. The CDR3 consists of 16 residues.

This clone turned up a few times. The chain recombines TRBV11-2 with TRBJ2-3, with D possibly being TRBD2 (5 bases). The germline V gene encodes CDR1 SGHAT and CDR2 FQNNGV. Trimming took 2 bases from V and 3 from J, leaving 6 bases between them. The CDR3 consists of 13 residues. CDR3: CASSLRLTDTQYF. The CDR3 DNA is TGTGCCAGCAGCTTAAGACTAACAGATACGCAGTATTTT.

The chain is built from TRBV10-2 and TRBJ2-7; the match to TRBD2 covers 7 bases. CDR1 is WSHSY, CDR2 SAAADI, per germline. The CDR3 runs 12 residues. J was trimmed by 4 bases and V by 11 bases; bases with no gene match: 8. The CDR3 DNA follows: TGCGCCTCTCAGGGCGGGGGTTACGAGCAGTACTTC. Its translation is CASQGGGYEQYF.

Note on this clone: At one boundary the junction diverges from the germline segment, which might be a read error. The genes are TRBV5-4 and TRBJ1-1; D may be TRBD1 (6 bases). There are 11 residues in the CDR3. Germline-derived CDR1 and CDR2 are SGHNT and YYREEE (reference sequence). The CDR3, as DNA: TGTGCCAGCACCTTGGGGGCGGAAGCTTTCTTT. This codes for CASTLGAEAFF.

The rearrangement joins TRBV6-5 to TRBJ2-2, with D perhaps matching TRBD2 (6 bases). Germline CDR1 is MNHEY and CDR2 is SVGAGI. The CDR3 runs to 13 residues. With 5 bases removed from V and 6 bases from J, the gap between germline ends came to 10 bases. The CDR3, as DNA: TGTGCCAGCAGTAGAACTAGCTCCGGGGAGCTGTTTTTT. It translates to CASSRTSSGELFF.

The chain's CDR3 is CASSVRPVSGRHTGELFF. DNA for the CDR3: TGTGCCAGCAGCGTTCGCCCCGTTAGCGGGAGGCACACCGGGGAGCTGTTTTTT. The J gene is TRBJ2-2, the V gene TRBV9, with TRBD2 identical over 10 bases. J lost 3 bases, V lost 2 bases, and 10 bases had no gene match. Germline values: CDR1 SGDLS, CDR2 YYNGEE. This CDR3 has 18 amino acids.

This clone came up once. The chain joins TRBV5-4 to TRBJ2-3; D not certain. CDR3 length: 14 amino acids. V was trimmed by 1 base and J by 6 bases, leaving 12 bases between them. Looked up from germline, CDR1 is SGHNT and CDR2 is YYREEE (reference sequence). DNA for the CDR3: TGTGCCAGCAGCTTGTCCCCGATCGGTGATACGCAGTATTTT. Protein product: CASSLSPIGDTQYF.

V usage is TRBV7-2 and J usage is TRBJ2-5, with 14 bases identical to TRBD2. The V gene's germline CDR1 is SGHTA and CDR2 FQGNSA. With 2 bases clipped from V and 4 bases from J, the junction kept 3 bases outside the gene matches. The CDR3 has 16 amino acids. Here the CDR3 reads CASSLPGLAGVETQYF. CDR3 DNA sequence: TGTGCCAGCAGCTTACCGGGACTAGCGGGAGTAGAGACCCAGTACTTC.

CDR3 sequence: CASSFVTGGLYEQYF. DNA for the CDR3: TGTGCCAGCAGTTTTGTCACGGGGGGGCTCTACGAGCAGTACTTC. The V gene is TRBV27, the J gene TRBJ2-7; 8 nucleotides match TRBD2. Trimming cost V 3 bases and J 3 bases; bases outside gene matches: 7. Looked up from germline, CDR1 is MNHEY and CDR2 is SMNVEV (reference sequence). The CDR3 consists of 15 residues.